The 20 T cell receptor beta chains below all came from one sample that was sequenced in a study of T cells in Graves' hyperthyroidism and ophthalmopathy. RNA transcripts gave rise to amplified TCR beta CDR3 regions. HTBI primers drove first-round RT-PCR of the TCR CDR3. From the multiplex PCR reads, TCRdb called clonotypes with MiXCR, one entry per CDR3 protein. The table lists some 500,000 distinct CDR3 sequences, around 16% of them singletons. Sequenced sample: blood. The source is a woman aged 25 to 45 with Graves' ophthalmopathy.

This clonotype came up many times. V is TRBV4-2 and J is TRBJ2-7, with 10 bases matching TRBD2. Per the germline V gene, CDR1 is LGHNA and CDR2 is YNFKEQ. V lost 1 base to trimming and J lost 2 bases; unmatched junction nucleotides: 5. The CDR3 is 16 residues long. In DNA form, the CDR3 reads TGTGCCAGCAGCCAAGGGACTAGCGGAAGGCCCTACGAGCAGTACTTC. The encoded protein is CASSQGTSGRPYEQYF.

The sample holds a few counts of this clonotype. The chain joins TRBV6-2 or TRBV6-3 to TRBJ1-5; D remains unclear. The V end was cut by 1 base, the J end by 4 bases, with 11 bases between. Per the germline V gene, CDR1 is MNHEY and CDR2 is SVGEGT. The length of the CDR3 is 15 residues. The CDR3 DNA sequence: TGTGCCAGCAGTTACTGGGTCTCAGGAAATCAGCCCCAGCATTTT. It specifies CASSYWVSGNQPQHF.

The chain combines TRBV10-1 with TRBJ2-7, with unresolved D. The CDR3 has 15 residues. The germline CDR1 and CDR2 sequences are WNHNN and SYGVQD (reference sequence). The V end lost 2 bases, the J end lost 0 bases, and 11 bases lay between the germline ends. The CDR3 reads CASSEASPSSYEQYF. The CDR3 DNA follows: TGCGCCAGCAGTGAGGCTTCCCCGAGCTCCTACGAGCAGTACTTC.

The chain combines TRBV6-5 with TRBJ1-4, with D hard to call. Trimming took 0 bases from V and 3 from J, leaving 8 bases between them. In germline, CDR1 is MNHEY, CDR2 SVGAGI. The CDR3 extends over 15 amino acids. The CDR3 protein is CASSYSGGPNEKLFF. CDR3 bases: TGTGCCAGCAGTTACTCAGGAGGGCCTAATGAAAAACTGTTTTTT.

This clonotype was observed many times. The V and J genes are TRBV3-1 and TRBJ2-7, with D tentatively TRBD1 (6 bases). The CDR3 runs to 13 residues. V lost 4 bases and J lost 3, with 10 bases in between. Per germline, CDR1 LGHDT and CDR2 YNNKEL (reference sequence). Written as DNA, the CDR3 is TGTGCCAGCAGCCGTGGACAGCACTACGAGCAGTACTTC. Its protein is CASSRGQHYEQYF.

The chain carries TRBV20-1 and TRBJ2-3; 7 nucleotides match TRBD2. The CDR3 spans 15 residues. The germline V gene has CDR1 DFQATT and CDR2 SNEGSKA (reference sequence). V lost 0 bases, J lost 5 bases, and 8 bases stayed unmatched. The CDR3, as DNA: TGCAGTGCTAGAGATGGGCGGGAGAATGGAGATACGCAGTATTTT. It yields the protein CSARDGRENGDTQYF.

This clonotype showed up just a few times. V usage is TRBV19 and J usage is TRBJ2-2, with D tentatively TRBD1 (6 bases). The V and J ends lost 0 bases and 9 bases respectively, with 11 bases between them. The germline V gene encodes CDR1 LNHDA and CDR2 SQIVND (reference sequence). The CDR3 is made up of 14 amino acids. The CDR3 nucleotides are TGTGCCAGTAGTATAGATAGGGACAACCGGGAGCTGTTTTTT. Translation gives CASSIDRDNRELFF.

As DNA, the CDR3 is TGTGCCAGCAGTCCACTCCCGGGGGAATCTGGGGCCAACGTCCTGACTTTC. This codes for CASSPLPGESGANVLTF. The rearrangement links TRBV27 to TRBJ2-6; D possibly corresponds to TRBD2 (6 bases). This CDR3 is built from 17 residues. Trimming shortened V by 5 bases and J by 1 base, and 15 bases separated the two germline ends. Per germline, CDR1 MNHEY and CDR2 SMNVEV (reference sequence).

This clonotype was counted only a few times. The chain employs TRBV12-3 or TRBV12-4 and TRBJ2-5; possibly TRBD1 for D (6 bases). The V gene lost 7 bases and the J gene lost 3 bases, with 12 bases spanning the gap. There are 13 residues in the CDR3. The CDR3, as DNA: TGTGCCAGCAAATGGGACAAGGAAGAGACCCAGTACTTC. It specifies CASKWDKEETQYF.

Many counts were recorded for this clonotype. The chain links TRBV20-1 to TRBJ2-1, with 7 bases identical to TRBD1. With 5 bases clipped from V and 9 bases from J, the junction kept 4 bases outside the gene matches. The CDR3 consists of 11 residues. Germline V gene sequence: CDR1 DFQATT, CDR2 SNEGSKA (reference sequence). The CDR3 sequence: CSADRAGEQFF. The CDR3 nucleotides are TGCAGTGCTGACAGGGCTGGTGAGCAGTTCTTC.

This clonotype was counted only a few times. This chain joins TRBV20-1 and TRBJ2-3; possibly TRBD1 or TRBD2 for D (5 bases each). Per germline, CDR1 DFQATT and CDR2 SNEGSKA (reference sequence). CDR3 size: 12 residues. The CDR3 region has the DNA TGCAGCGGGACCGATTACACAGATACGCAGTATTTT. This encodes CSGTDYTDTQYF.

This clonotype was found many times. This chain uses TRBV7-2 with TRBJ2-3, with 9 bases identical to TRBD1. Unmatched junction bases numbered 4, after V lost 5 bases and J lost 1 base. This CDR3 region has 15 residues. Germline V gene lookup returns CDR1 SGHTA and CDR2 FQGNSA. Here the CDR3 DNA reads TGTGCCAGCAGCCATGACAGGGGGGGCACAGATACGCAGTATTTT. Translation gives CASSHDRGGTDTQYF.

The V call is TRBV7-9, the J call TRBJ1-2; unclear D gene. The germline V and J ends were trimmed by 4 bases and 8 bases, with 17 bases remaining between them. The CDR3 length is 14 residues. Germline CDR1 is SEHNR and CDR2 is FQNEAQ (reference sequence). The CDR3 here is CASSSSDKPSGYTF. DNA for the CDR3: TGTGCCAGCAGCTCCTCCGACAAGCCCTCAGGCTACACCTTC. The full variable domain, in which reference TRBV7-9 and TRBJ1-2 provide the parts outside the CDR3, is DTGVSQNPRHKITKRGQNVTFRCDPISEHNRLYWYRQTLGQGPEFLTYFQNEAQLEKSRLLSDRFSAERPKGSFSTLEIQRTEQGDSAMYLCASSSSDKPSGYTFGSGTRLTVV.

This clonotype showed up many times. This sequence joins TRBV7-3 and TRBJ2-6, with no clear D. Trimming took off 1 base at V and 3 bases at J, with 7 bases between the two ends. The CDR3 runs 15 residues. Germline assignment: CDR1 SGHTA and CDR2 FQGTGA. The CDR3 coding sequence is TGTGCCAGCAGCTTAAGGATCGATGGGGCCAACGTCCTGACTTTC. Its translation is CASSLRIDGANVLTF.

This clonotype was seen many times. CDR3 amino acids: CASSSSGGAGEAFF. The CDR3 DNA follows: TGTGCCAGCAGTTCTTCAGGGGGTGCGGGTGAAGCTTTCTTT. V and J are TRBV12-3 or TRBV12-4 and TRBJ1-1; TRBD1 agrees at 7 bases. The junction had 9 bases not matched to a gene; V was cut back by 4 bases and J by 7 bases. The CDR3 is 14 amino acids.

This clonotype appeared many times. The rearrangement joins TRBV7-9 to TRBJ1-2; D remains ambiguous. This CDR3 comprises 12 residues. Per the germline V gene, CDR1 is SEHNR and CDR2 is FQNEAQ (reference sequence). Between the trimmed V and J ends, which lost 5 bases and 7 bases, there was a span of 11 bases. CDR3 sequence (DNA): TGTGCCAGCAGCCCCCTCCCGGGTGGCTACACCTTC. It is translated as CASSPLPGGYTF.

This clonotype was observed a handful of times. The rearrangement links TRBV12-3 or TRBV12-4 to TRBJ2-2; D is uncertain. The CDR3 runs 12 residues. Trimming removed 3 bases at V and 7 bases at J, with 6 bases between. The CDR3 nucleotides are TGTGCCAGCAGTTTGGCGGTCGGGGAGCTGTTTTTT. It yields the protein CASSLAVGELFF.

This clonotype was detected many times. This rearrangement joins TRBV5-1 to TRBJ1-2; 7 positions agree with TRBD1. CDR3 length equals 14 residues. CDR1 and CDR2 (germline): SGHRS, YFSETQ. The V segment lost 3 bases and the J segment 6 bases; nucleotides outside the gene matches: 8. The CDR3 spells CASSSTGERNGYTF. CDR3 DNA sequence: TGCGCCAGCAGCTCTACAGGGGAGAGGAATGGCTACACCTTC.

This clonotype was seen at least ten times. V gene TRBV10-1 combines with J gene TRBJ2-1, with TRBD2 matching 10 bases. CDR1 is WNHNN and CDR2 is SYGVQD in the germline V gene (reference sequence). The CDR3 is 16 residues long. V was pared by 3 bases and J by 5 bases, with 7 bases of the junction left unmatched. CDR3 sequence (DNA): TGCGCCAGCAGTGATCTACTAGCGGGAACTCACAATGAGCAGTTCTTC. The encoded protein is CASSDLLAGTHNEQFF.

For the CDR3, the DNA is TGTGCCAGCAGTTTCCTAGCGGGGTCCCAAGAGACCCAGTACTTC. This gives the protein CASSFLAGSQETQYF. The chain joins TRBV11-2 to TRBJ2-5, with 9 positions matching TRBD2. V lost 6 bases to trimming and J lost 1 base; unmatched junction nucleotides: 6. The CDR3 has 15 residues. The germline CDR1 and CDR2 sequences are SGHAT and FQNNGV.